The clone carrying this T cell receptor beta chain occurred many times. The antigen remains undetermined. This sample was taken from a study of spatial heterogeneity in lung cancer. Notes on the study in general: It was found that expanded intratumoral alpha and beta TCR counts tracked tumor mutation counts.

Time point meaning: sample taken at primary tumor resection. TCRdb processed the 5' RACE reads anew with MiXCR; each CDR3 protein has one entry. Among about 27,000 distinct CDR3 sequences, about 6.6% were seen once, and the ten largest hold over 20%. The CDR3 sequence is 14 residues long. Germline V gives CDR1 SQVTM, CDR2 ANQGSEA. Deletions cut 0 bases from V and 3 bases from J, with 10 bases between. Sequenced material: lung tumor tissue, taken at surgery. This rearrangement joins TRBV29-1 to TRBJ2-3; D ambiguous. This TCR derives from a male donor with early-stage non-small cell lung cancer. CDR3 residues: CSVEEGLWTDTQYF. The CDR3, as DNA: TGCAGCGTTGAAGAGGGATTGTGGACAGATACGCAGTATTTT.